Listed below are T cell receptor beta chains from one sample, sequenced in a study of neurological immune-mediated disorders. In TCRdb, the 5' RACE reads were re-called with MiXCR into one record per CDR3 protein. In the table there are 15,000 to 20,000 distinct CDR3 sequences, around 11% of which are singletons. The sample taken for sequencing was CD8+ T cells from blood. The receptor set was obtained from a woman between 45 and 60 years old in good health. CDR3s leave out the opening cysteine and the closing phenylalanine or tryptophan. Fields, in order: J gene, CDR3 length, V gene, CDR3 protein.

>TRBJ2-6|16|TRBV28
ASSPLVGPFSGANVLT
>TRBJ2-7|11|TRBV28
ASSFSLSYEQY
>TRBJ2-2|11|TRBV5-1
ASSPLAAEELF
>TRBJ1-1|10|TRBV30
AWTAEGAEAF
>TRBJ2-7|11|TRBV5-1
ASSMRPIYEQY
>TRBJ1-5|11|TRBV20-1
SVGENSNQPQH
>TRBJ2-7|11|TRBV7-3
ASSTYRGYEQY
>TRBJ1-2|12|TRBV6-1
ASSDQRRSGGYT
>TRBJ2-2|16|TRBV5-1
ASRRSASGGAYTGELF
>TRBJ2-2|14|TRBV4-3
ASSQEGGFTTGELF
>TRBJ2-3|13|TRBV7-2
ASSLGEIASDTQY
>TRBJ1-5|10|TRBV7-8
ASSLRRGTQH
>TRBJ1-1|9|TRBV6-6
AGQGSTEAF
>TRBJ2-1|11|TRBV20-1
SAASGRVDEQF
>TRBJ2-7|12|TRBV3-1
ASSQATVIYEQY
>TRBJ2-7|14|TRBV20-1
SARDILMQGPGEQY
>TRBJ2-7|13|TRBV5-1
ASSFEAGNPYEQY
>TRBJ2-5|12|TRBV6-6
ASSYSGGQETQY
>TRBJ2-1|12|TRBV29-1
SVVYTGNHNEQF
>TRBJ2-7|9|TRBV5-1
ASSAHYEQY
>TRBJ2-7|12|TRBV27
ASNKEGQGDEQY
>TRBJ1-6|13|TRBV7-2
ASSLMTGENSPLH
>TRBJ1-2|12|TRBV7-6
ASSTGPTAYGYT
>NA|11|TRBV28
ASSIGSNNEQF